The entry that follows covers one T cell receptor beta chain sequence. Antigen unknown. 60 Vbeta and 13 Jbeta primers were used in PCR. Data came from immunoSEQ multiplex PCR; TCRdb stores just in-frame clones and leaves some out. The sample lists 120,000 or so clones; 80% were seen once. The data are from a study of cytomegalovirus exposure and HLA in healthy donors. Broader study findings: In a later analysis, specific HLA alleles were associated with 15,000 or so TCR beta sequences at a 0.05 false discovery rate.

Trimming cost V 5 bases and J 4 bases; bases outside gene matches: 5. The CDR3 length is 14 residues. CDR1 and CDR2 (germline): SGHTA, FQGTGA. Source material: PBMCs. The chain employs TRBV7-3 and TRBJ2-5; 9 bases fit TRBD1. This receptor was obtained from a man aged 30-40 years in good health and CMV-seropositive. CDR3 DNA: TGTGCCAGCAGCCCGGGACAGGGATTAGAGACCCAGTACTTC. As protein: CASSPGQGLETQYF. The full variable domain, completed using reference TRBV7-3 and TRBJ2-5, is GAGVSQTPSNKVTEKGKYVELRCDPISGHTALYWYRQSLGQGPEFLIYFQGTGAADDSGLPNDRFFAVRPEGSVSTLKIQRTERGDSAVYLCASSPGQGLETQYFGPGTRLLVL.